A single sample is the source of the 21 T cell receptor beta chains below, sequenced in a study of CD8 T cells in ankylosing spondylitis. Each CDR3 protein is one row after TCRdb ran MiXCR on the 5' RACE reads. The sample lists about 360,000 distinct CDR3 sequences, more than 20% occurring once. The sequenced sample was blood, either unsorted or a sorted T cell fraction (not recorded which). The source of these receptors is a male donor with ankylosing spondylitis or in good health (not recorded which).

In this sample, this clonotype turned up a few times. This chain uses TRBV7-9 with TRBJ2-5, with 8 bases lining up with TRBD1. The germline CDR1 and CDR2 sequences are SEHNR and FQNEAQ (reference sequence). V dropped 5 bases and J dropped 5; count of bases not matched to a gene: 10. The CDR3 runs 15 residues. The CDR3 loop is CASSPRAGDRETQYF. The CDR3 region has the DNA TGTGCCAGCAGCCCCCGAGCAGGGGACAGGGAGACCCAGTACTTC. Drawing the rest from reference TRBV7-9 and TRBJ2-5, the complete variable domain is DTGVSQNPRHKITKRGQNVTFRCDPISEHNRLYWYRQTLGQGPEFLTYFQNEAQLEKSRLLSDRFSAERPKGSFSTLEIQRTEQGDSAMYLCASSPRAGDRETQYFGPGTRLLVL.

The gene calls are TRBV12-3 or TRBV12-4 and TRBJ2-3; TRBD2 aligns across 10 bases. J was trimmed by 4 bases and V by 1 base; bases with no gene match: 5. The CDR3 has 16 residues. The CDR3 protein is CASSLGAGGIADTQYF. The CDR3 coding sequence is TGTGCCAGCAGTTTAGGAGCGGGGGGGATTGCAGATACGCAGTATTTT.

V is TRBV7-9 and J is TRBJ2-5, with no clear D. Per germline, CDR1 SEHNR and CDR2 FQNEAQ (reference sequence). The germline V and J ends were trimmed by 5 bases and 5 bases, with 15 bases remaining between them. This CDR3 is 14 amino acids long. CDR3 sequence reads: CASSRPLQWETQYF. The CDR3 DNA reads as TGTGCCAGCAGCCGACCACTTCAATGGGAGACCCAGTACTTC.

This clonotype occurred many times. This sequence joins TRBV12-3 or TRBV12-4 and TRBJ2-5; no firm D call. The length of the CDR3 is 14 residues. V was cut by 6 bases and J by 3 bases, with 14 bases left in between. CDR3 residues: CASSSLGQKETQYF. CDR3 DNA: TGTGCCAGCAGCAGCCTAGGCCAAAAAGAGACCCAGTACTTC.

The chain joins TRBV4-1 to TRBJ2-7, with 9 bases lining up with TRBD1. From germline, CDR1 is MGHRA and CDR2 YSYEKL. The CDR3 runs to 16 residues. V dropped 4 bases and J dropped 4; count of bases not matched to a gene: 11. In DNA form, the CDR3 reads TGCGCCAGCAGCCCAGAGGCGGGGACAGGGACATACGAGCAGTACTTC. Its translation is CASSPEAGTGTYEQYF.

This clonotype was recorded a few times. This chain joins TRBV20-1 and TRBJ2-7, with 8 bases lining up with TRBD1. Germline CDR1 is DFQATT and CDR2 is SNEGSKA (reference sequence). This CDR3 spans 15 amino acids. The V segment lost 2 bases and the J segment 4 bases; nucleotides outside the gene matches: 10. The CDR3 spells CSARPLSGTGYEQYF. Written as DNA, the CDR3 is TGCAGTGCTAGACCACTTTCCGGGACAGGTTACGAGCAGTACTTC.

V gene TRBV28 combines with J gene TRBJ2-1; D is possibly TRBD2 (5 bases). V was pared by 3 bases and J by 3 bases, with 9 bases between. Germline V gene sequence: CDR1 MDHEN, CDR2 SYDVKM. The CDR3 is 14 amino acids. The CDR3 spells CASSFEGFYNEQFF. The CDR3 nucleotides are TGTGCCAGCAGTTTCGAGGGATTCTACAATGAGCAGTTCTTC.

The V and J genes are TRBV12-3 or TRBV12-4 and TRBJ2-7, with 7 bases that match TRBD1. Unmatched junction bases numbered 12, after V lost 5 bases and J lost 2 bases. CDR3 length: 16 amino acids. Here the CDR3 DNA reads TGTGCCAGCAGTCCCCTCTGGGGACAGTTGACCTACGAGCAGTACTTC. This codes for CASSPLWGQLTYEQYF.

This clonotype has a handful of counts. The chain carries TRBV20-1 and TRBJ2-1, with 9 bases matching TRBD2. Trimming at V came to 2 bases and at J to 9 bases, leaving 11 bases not matched to a gene. Germline V gene sequence: CDR1 DFQATT, CDR2 SNEGSKA (reference sequence). This CDR3 is built from 15 residues. In DNA form, the CDR3 reads TGCAGTGCTAGATTAACCGGGACTAGCCTGAGTGAGCAGTTCTTC. This translates into CSARLTGTSLSEQFF.

This clonotype was counted between two and nine times. CDR3 in amino acids: CSASWDLSGNTIYF. The CDR3 nucleotides are TGCAGTGCTAGTTGGGATCTCTCTGGAAACACCATATATTTT. The chain is built from TRBV20-1 and TRBJ1-3; D ambiguous. Trimming stripped 3 bases from V and 0 bases from J, with 9 bases between. CDR3 length equals 14 residues. Germline CDR1 DFQATT, CDR2 SNEGSKA (reference sequence).

V is TRBV27 and J is TRBJ1-2; 9 bases are a match to TRBD1. The V gene's germline CDR1 is MNHEY and CDR2 SMNVEV (reference sequence). With V trimmed by 5 bases and J by 8 bases, 9 bases remained unmatched. This CDR3 spans 14 amino acids. As DNA, the CDR3 is TGTGCCAGCAGTCCAGGGACAGGGTTCGGAGGCTACACCTTC. It specifies CASSPGTGFGGYTF.

This clonotype was detected a few times. This rearrangement joins TRBV7-2 to TRBJ2-3; 12 bases align to TRBD2. CDR1 and CDR2 (germline): SGHTA, FQGNSA. CDR3 length: 15 residues. V lost 4 bases to trimming and J lost 2 bases; unmatched junction nucleotides: 1. For the CDR3, the DNA is TGTGCCAGCAGCTGGACTAGCGGGGACACAGATACGCAGTATTTT. Translating gives CASSWTSGDTDTQYF.

This rearrangement joins TRBV2 to TRBJ2-1, with 12 bases that match TRBD2. This CDR3 spans 15 amino acids. J was trimmed by 3 bases and V by 6 bases; bases with no gene match: 3. Per germline, CDR1 SNHLY and CDR2 FYNNEI. CDR3 in DNA: TGTGCCAGCAGAATGACTAGCGGGGGCTACAATGAGCAGTTCTTC. Translated: CASRMTSGGYNEQFF.

The table lists this clonotype with many counts. The gene calls are TRBV12-3 or TRBV12-4 and TRBJ2-5; no clear D gene. V lost 0 bases, J lost 5 bases, and 10 bases lay in between. This CDR3 is 14 amino acids long. The CDR3 nucleotides are TGTGCCAGCAGTTTAGCGGGGTTTGGCGAGACCCAGTACTTC. Encoded protein: CASSLAGFGETQYF.

V and J are TRBV7-7 and TRBJ2-1; 8 positions agree with TRBD2. CDR3 size: 14 residues. The germline V gene encodes CDR1 SSHAT and CDR2 FNYEAQ (reference sequence). The V and J ends lost 1 base and 12 bases, in that order; junction bases with no gene match: 8. Written as DNA, the CDR3 is TGTGCCAGCAGCTTAGAGCGGGGGACCGCAACGCAGTTCTTC. Its protein product is CASSLERGTATQFF.

The chain recombines TRBV12-3 or TRBV12-4 with TRBJ2-3; D uncertain. CDR3 length: 20 amino acids. V gave up 5 bases and J gave up 3 bases, with 30 bases separating them. The CDR3, as DNA: TGTGCCAGCAGTCTAAACCCCCTGCACCCCTCGGGTGTTGGTACAGATACGCAGTATTTT. Its protein product is CASSLNPLHPSGVGTDTQYF.

The V gene is TRBV20-1, the J gene TRBJ2-7; D gene uncertain. The germline V gene encodes CDR1 DFQATT and CDR2 SNEGSKA (reference sequence). This CDR3 has 13 residues. V dropped 1 base and J dropped 0 bases, with 7 bases sitting between them. In DNA form, the CDR3 reads TGCAGTGCTAGAGTTCTGAGCTCCTACGAGCAGTACTTC. Protein product: CSARVLSSYEQYF.

This clonotype was seen a handful of times. The chain is built from TRBV20-1 and TRBJ1-1; TRBD1 aligns across 10 bases. Germline V gives CDR1 DFQATT, CDR2 SNEGSKA (reference sequence). CDR3 length equals 15 residues. Trimming at V came to 0 bases and at J to 3 bases, leaving 4 bases not matched to a gene. The DNA of the CDR3 is TGCAGTGCTAGAGATCGGGGGACAGGGGACACTGAAGCTTTCTTT. Translated: CSARDRGTGDTEAFF.

Only a few counts were recorded for this clonotype. V and J are TRBV4-1 and TRBJ2-7, with 7 bases matching TRBD1. CDR1 is MGHRA, CDR2 YSYEKL, per germline. This CDR3 is built from 15 residues. V lost 3 bases, J lost 6 bases, and 11 bases stayed unmatched. CDR3 region: CASSQATGKRSEQYF. The CDR3 nucleotides are TGCGCCAGCAGCCAGGCGACAGGGAAACGGTCCGAGCAGTACTTC.

This clonotype was observed a handful of times. V gene TRBV27 combines with J gene TRBJ2-6; D is uncertain. There are 13 residues in the CDR3. From germline, CDR1 is MNHEY and CDR2 SMNVEV (reference sequence). The V and J ends lost 3 bases and 4 bases respectively, with 4 bases between them. The CDR3 nucleotides are TGTGCCAGCAGTTTTGTGGGGGCCAACGTCCTGACTTTC. It specifies CASSFVGANVLTF. The full variable domain, with the rest looked up from reference TRBV27 and TRBJ2-6, is EAQVTQNPRYLITVTGKKLTVTCSQNMNHEYMSWYRQDPGLGLRQIYYSMNVEVTDKGDVPEGYKVSRKEKRNFPLILESPSPNQTSLYFCASSFVGANVLTFGAGSRLTVL.

The chain employs TRBV27 and TRBJ2-7; perhaps TRBD2 as D (7 bases). V lost 5 bases to trimming and J lost 2 bases, with 10 bases between them. CDR3 length equals 13 residues. Germline V gene data show CDR1 as MNHEY and CDR2 as SMNVEV (reference sequence). The CDR3, as DNA: TGTGCCAGCAGTCCGCGGGGGCCCTACGAGCAGTACTTC. This gives the protein CASSPRGPYEQYF.